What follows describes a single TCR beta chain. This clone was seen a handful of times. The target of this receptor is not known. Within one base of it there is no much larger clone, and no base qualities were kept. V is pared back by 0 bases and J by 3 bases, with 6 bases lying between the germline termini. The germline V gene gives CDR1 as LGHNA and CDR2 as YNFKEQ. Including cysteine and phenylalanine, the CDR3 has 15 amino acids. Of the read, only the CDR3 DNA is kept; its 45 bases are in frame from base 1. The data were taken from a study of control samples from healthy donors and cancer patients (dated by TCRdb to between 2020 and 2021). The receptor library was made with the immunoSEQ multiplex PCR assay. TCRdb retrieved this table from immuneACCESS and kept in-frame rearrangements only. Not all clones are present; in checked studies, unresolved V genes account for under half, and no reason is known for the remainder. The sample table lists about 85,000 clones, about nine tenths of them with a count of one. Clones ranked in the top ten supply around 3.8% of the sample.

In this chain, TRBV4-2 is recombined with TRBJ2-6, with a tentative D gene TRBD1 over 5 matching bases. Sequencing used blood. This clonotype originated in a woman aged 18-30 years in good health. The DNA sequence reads TGTGCCAGCAGCCAAGACCAGGGTGGGGCCAACGTCCTGACTTTC. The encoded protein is CASSQDQGGANVLTF.